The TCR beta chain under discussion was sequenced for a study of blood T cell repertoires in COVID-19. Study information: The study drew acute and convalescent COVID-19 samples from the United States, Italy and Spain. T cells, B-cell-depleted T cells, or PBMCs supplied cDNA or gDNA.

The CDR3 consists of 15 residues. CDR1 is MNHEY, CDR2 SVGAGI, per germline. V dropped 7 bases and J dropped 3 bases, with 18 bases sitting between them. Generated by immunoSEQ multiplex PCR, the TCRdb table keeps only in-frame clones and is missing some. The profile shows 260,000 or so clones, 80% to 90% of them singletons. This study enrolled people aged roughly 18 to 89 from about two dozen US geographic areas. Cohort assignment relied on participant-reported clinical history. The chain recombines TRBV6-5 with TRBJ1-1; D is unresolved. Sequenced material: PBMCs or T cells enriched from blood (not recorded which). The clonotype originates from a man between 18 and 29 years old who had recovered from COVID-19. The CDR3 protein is CASTKGEAGYTEAFF. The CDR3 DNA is TGTGCCAGCACTAAAGGAGAGGCCGGCTACACTGAAGCTTTCTTT.